The rows below give T cell receptor beta chains drawn from one sample of a study of early T cells in non-severe SARS-CoV-2 infection. TCRdb called the 5' RACE reads again in MiXCR, with one record for every CDR3 protein. Of about 97,000 distinct CDR3 sequences listed, around 10% are singletons. Sequencing used whole blood, obtained at baseline. All receptors derive from an adult who was a healthcare worker with PCR-confirmed SARS-CoV-2 infection or an uninfected control (not recorded which). CDR3s include the opening cysteine and the closing phenylalanine or tryptophan. A D gene is named only where the DNA matches it firmly. Clone size appears in some rows only: once, few, many, or a class for an expanded clone.

v_call,j_call,d_call,cdr3_length,clone_size,cdr3_aa,cdr3_nt
TRBV28,TRBJ2-7,-,15,few,CASSLSAGLAYEQYF,TGTGCCAGCAGTTTATCCGCGGGTTTGGCCTACGAGCAGTACTTC
TRBV6-5,TRBJ2-1,-,15,-,CASSYTGHTYNEQFF,TGTGCCAGCAGTTACACGGGTCATACCTACAATGAGCAGTTCTTC
TRBV7-2,TRBJ2-3,-,12,-,CASRQSTDTQYF,TGTGCCAGTCGACAGAGCACAGATACGCAGTATTTT
TRBV10-3,TRBJ1-2,TRBD1,12,-,CAIRGQGYGYTF,TGTGCCATCAGGGGACAGGGCTATGGCTACACCTTC
TRBV13,TRBJ2-7,TRBD2,16,few,CASSRAGLAGLYEQYF,TGTGCCAGCAGCCGCGCCGGGCTAGCGGGACTCTACGAGCAGTACTTC
TRBV12-3/TRBV12-4,TRBJ1-5,-,15,few,CASSLGGFSNQPQHF,TGTGCCAGCAGTTTAGGGGGATTTAGCAATCAGCCCCAGCATTTT
TRBV6-5,TRBJ1-5,TRBD1,15,-,CASKVQGADNQPQHF,TGTGCCAGCAAGGTCCAGGGGGCGGACAATCAGCCCCAGCATTTT
TRBV7-9,TRBJ1-1,TRBD1,14,-,CAIQRGTGNTEAFF,TGTGCCATCCAACGAGGGACAGGGAACACTGAAGCTTTCTTT
TRBV6-2/TRBV6-3,TRBJ2-1,-,11,-,CASASGNEQFF,TGTGCCAGCGCAAGCGGGAATGAGCAGTTCTTC
TRBV4-2,TRBJ2-7,-,16,-,CASSQDRGGISYEQYF,TGTGCCAGCAGCCAAGATAGGGGGGGGATCTCCTACGAGCAGTACTTC
TRBV19,TRBJ1-6,TRBD1,16,many,CASSPIDRERGSPLHF,TGTGCCAGTAGTCCGATCGACAGGGAAAGAGGCTCACCCCTCCACTTT
TRBV11-2,TRBJ2-1,-,13,few,CASSLDVMDEQFF,TGTGCCAGCAGCTTAGATGTCATGGATGAGCAGTTCTTC
TRBV29-1,TRBJ1-2,-,12,many,CSVKGSEEGYTF,TGCAGCGTCAAGGGGTCCGAAGAAGGCTACACCTTC
TRBV6-1,TRBJ1-6,TRBD1,15,-,CASRVQGGYNSPLHF,TGTGCCAGCAGAGTCCAGGGGGGCTATAATTCACCCCTCCACTTT
TRBV13,TRBJ2-5,TRBD2,13,-,CASSYSGTETQYF,TGTGCCAGCAGCTATAGCGGGACAGAGACCCAGTACTTC
TRBV20-1,TRBJ2-5,TRBD1,14,-,CSASGQGALKTQYF,TGCAGTGCTAGTGGGCAGGGGGCCTTAAAGACCCAGTACTTC
TRBV2,TRBJ2-4,-,16,few,CASRPRTELAKNIQYF,TGTGCCAGCAGACCAAGGACAGAACTAGCCAAAAACATTCAGTACTTC
TRBV6-1,TRBJ1-6,-,13,few,CASTSQINSPLHF,TGTGCCAGCACGTCACAGATTAATTCACCCCTCCACTTT
TRBV12-3/TRBV12-4,TRBJ2-2,-,15,few,CASSLMRGNTGELFF,TGTGCCAGCAGTTTAATGCGAGGGAACACCGGGGAGCTGTTTTTT
TRBV6-1,TRBJ2-7,-,15,few,CASSEPGGSIYEQYF,TGTGCCAGCAGTGAACCAGGAGGGTCCATCTACGAGCAGTACTTC
TRBV12-3/TRBV12-4,TRBJ1-2,-,12,many,CASSRGFDGYTF,TGTGCCAGCAGTCGAGGGTTTGACGGCTACACCTTC
TRBV5-1,TRBJ2-7,-,13,-,CASSLASGPEQYF,TGCGCCAGCAGCTTGGCCTCAGGGCCCGAGCAGTACTTC
TRBV6-1,TRBJ2-7,-,15,many,CASSRQRASPYEQYF,TGTGCCAGCAGCCGGCAACGGGCCTCCCCCTACGAGCAGTACTTC
TRBV7-8,TRBJ1-2,-,12,few,CASSLATGGYTF,TGTGCCAGCAGCTTAGCGACGGGAGGCTACACCTTC
TRBV3-1,TRBJ2-7,-,15,many,CASSQDLNPSYEQYF,TGTGCCAGCAGCCAAGATTTAAACCCCAGCTACGAGCAGTACTTC
TRBV7-2,TRBJ1-2,-,12,few,CASSFSAYGYTF,TGTGCCAGCAGCTTTTCAGCCTATGGCTACACCTTC
TRBV7-2,TRBJ2-5,TRBD1,15,few,CASSPQGQFQETQYF,TGTGCCAGCAGCCCGCAGGGACAGTTCCAAGAGACCCAGTACTTC
TRBV11-2,TRBJ2-7,-,14,few,CASSPKTIGYEQYF,TGTGCCAGCAGCCCCAAGACAATCGGATACGAGCAGTACTTC
TRBV15,TRBJ2-7,-,13,many,CATRAWTGYEQYF,TGTGCCACCAGGGCCTGGACGGGGTACGAGCAGTACTTC
TRBV19,TRBJ2-1,-,15,many,CASSTNTGIGNEQFF,TGTGCCAGTAGTACCAATACGGGGATCGGGAATGAGCAGTTCTTC
TRBV18,TRBJ1-2,TRBD1,15,-,CASSPSGTADSGYTF,TGTGCCAGCTCACCATCAGGGACAGCCGATTCTGGCTACACCTTC
TRBV19,TRBJ2-1,TRBD1,16,many,CASTYQRGQGFDEQFF,TGTGCCAGTACCTACCAGAGGGGGCAGGGGTTCGATGAGCAGTTCTTC
TRBV7-2,TRBJ2-3,TRBD2,17,few,CASSLVGTSGTTDTQYF,TGTGCCAGCAGCTTAGTTGGGACTAGCGGCACCACAGATACGCAGTATTTT
TRBV20-1,TRBJ1-2,TRBD1,17,-,CSAAAQGAYVNGYGYTF,TGCAGTGCGGCGGCGCAGGGGGCGTATGTGAATGGGTATGGCTACACCTTC
TRBV20-1,TRBJ1-1,-,16,many,CSAREGGEARSTEAFF,TGCAGTGCTAGAGAAGGTGGTGAGGCGCGCTCGACTGAAGCTTTCTTT
TRBV2,TRBJ2-1,-,15,few,CASKEVSGEGNEQFF,TGTGCCAGCAAGGAGGTCAGCGGAGAGGGCAATGAGCAGTTCTTC
TRBV10-1,TRBJ2-1,TRBD2,13,-,CASSDTSDNEQFF,TGCGCCAGCAGTGATACTAGCGACAATGAGCAGTTCTTC
TRBV7-2,TRBJ2-1,-,13,few,CASSPGDSNEQFF,TGTGCCAGCAGCCCGGGAGACAGCAATGAGCAGTTCTTC
TRBV15,TRBJ2-1,-,15,many,CATSRDGSGRNEQFF,TGTGCCACCAGCAGAGACGGGTCGGGGCGTAATGAGCAGTTCTTC
TRBV27,TRBJ1-2,-,14,few,CASSLKGKNYGYTF,TGTGCCAGCAGTTTAAAGGGGAAAAACTATGGCTACACCTTC
TRBV5-1,TRBJ2-1,TRBD1,13,few,CASSWGQDNEQFF,TGCGCCAGCAGCTGGGGACAGGACAATGAGCAGTTCTTC
TRBV3-1,TRBJ2-7,-,13,many,CASSHRRVYEQYF,TGTGCCAGCAGCCACAGAAGGGTGTACGAGCAGTACTTC
TRBV20-1,TRBJ1-1,-,14,-,CSARVRGGWAEAFF,TGCAGTGCTAGAGTGCGAGGGGGATGGGCTGAAGCTTTCTTT
TRBV29-1,TRBJ2-4,-,13,-,CSVEDRASNIQYF,TGCAGCGTTGAAGATCGGGCCAGCAACATTCAGTACTTC
TRBV19,TRBJ2-2,TRBD2,20,-,CASSMGAWRLAGENTGELFF,TGTGCCAGTAGTATGGGAGCCTGGCGACTAGCGGGGGAGAACACCGGGGAGCTGTTTTTT
TRBV27,TRBJ2-1,-,12,few,CASSFRQGKQFF,TGTGCCAGCAGTTTCCGGCAGGGGAAGCAGTTCTTC
TRBV5-5,TRBJ2-2,-,14,many,CASSLEESTGELFF,TGTGCCAGCAGCTTGGAGGAGAGCACCGGGGAGCTGTTTTTT
TRBV12-3/TRBV12-4,TRBJ2-6,TRBD2,16,-,CASSLSGRSGANVLTF,TGTGCCAGCAGTTTGAGCGGGAGGTCTGGGGCCAACGTCCTGACTTTC
TRBV7-2,TRBJ2-3,TRBD2,14,many,CASSQRGGLDTQYF,TGTGCCAGCAGCCAACGGGGGGGCCTCGATACGCAGTATTTT
TRBV6-6,TRBJ1-4,-,14,-,CASSFRDTGGKLFF,TGTGCCAGCAGTTTCCGGGACACGGGAGGGAAACTGTTTTTT
TRBV5-1,TRBJ1-2,-,15,-,CTSSLAGVTGYGYTF,TGCACCAGCAGCTTGGCCGGGGTTACCGGCTATGGCTACACCTTC
TRBV12-3/TRBV12-4,TRBJ2-3,-,16,many,CASSLEGRASTDTQYF,TGTGCCAGCAGTTTAGAAGGGCGGGCCAGCACAGATACGCAGTATTTT
TRBV24-1,TRBJ2-3,TRBD1,18,many,CATSDPLPTGALGDTQYF,TGTGCCACCAGTGATCCGCTCCCCACAGGGGCGCTCGGAGATACGCAGTATTTT
TRBV10-1,TRBJ2-3,TRBD2,15,many,CASSDRGGATDTQYF,TGCGCCAGCAGTGATCGCGGGGGGGCCACAGATACGCAGTATTTT